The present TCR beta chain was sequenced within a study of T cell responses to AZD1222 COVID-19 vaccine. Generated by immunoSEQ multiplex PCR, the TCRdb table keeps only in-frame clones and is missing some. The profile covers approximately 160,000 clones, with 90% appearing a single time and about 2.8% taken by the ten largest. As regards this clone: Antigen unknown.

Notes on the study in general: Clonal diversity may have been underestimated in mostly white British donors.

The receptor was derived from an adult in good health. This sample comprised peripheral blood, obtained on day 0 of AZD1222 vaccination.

For the CDR3, the DNA is TGTGCCAGCTCACCACCGTCTGGGAGCTCTGGAAACACCATATATTTT. Its translation: CASSPPSGSSGNTIYF. This chain uses TRBV18 with TRBJ1-3, with D unclear. The germline V gene has CDR1 KGHSH and CDR2 LQKENI. The CDR3 covers 16 residues. Trimming took 0 bases from V and 0 from J, leaving 9 bases between them.